The next 28 T cell receptor beta chains were all read from a single sample in a study of CD8 T cells in Susac syndrome. A quantity of about 0.45 to 1 ug RNA underwent reverse transcription using random hexamers. TCRdb re-called the immunoSEQ multiplex PCR reads with MiXCR, one entry per CDR3 protein. This sample has over 150,000 distinct CDR3 sequences, with 90% to 95% found just once. Sequencing was carried out using CD4+ T cells from PBMCs. These TCRs come from a human donor with multiple sclerosis.

The genes are TRBV30 and TRBJ1-2; TRBD1 agrees at 11 bases. CDR3 length: 16 amino acids. With 3 bases clipped from V and 4 bases from J, the junction kept 10 bases outside the gene matches. Germline lookup yields CDR1 GTSNPN and CDR2 SVGIG (reference sequence). CDR3 DNA: TGTGCCTGGAGCATAAGGGACAGGGGGTCTTTCTATGGCTACACCTTC. It translates to CAWSIRDRGSFYGYTF. Combining the CDR3 with reference TRBV30 and TRBJ1-2 gives the whole variable domain SQTIHQWPATLVQPVGSPLSLECTVEGTSNPNLYWYRQAAGRGLQLLFYSVGIGQISSEVPQNLSASRPQDRQFILSSKKLLLSDSGFYLCAWSIRDRGSFYGYTFGSGTRLTVV.

This rearrangement joins TRBV25-1 to TRBJ2-7, with D maybe TRBD2 (6 bases). Germline V gene data show CDR1 as MGHDK and CDR2 as SYGVNS. Trimming pared 1 base from V and 2 bases from J, leaving 12 bases between. The CDR3 runs to 15 residues. CDR3 amino acids: CASSELGGGTYEQYF. The DNA for the CDR3 is TGTGCCAGCAGTGAATTGGGCGGAGGGACCTACGAGCAGTACTTC.

The count of this clonotype is one. The gene calls are TRBV29-1 and TRBJ2-5; 9 bases align to TRBD2. The CDR3 extends over 13 amino acids. Germline V gives CDR1 SQVTM, CDR2 ANQGSEA. V lost 7 bases and J lost 4; bases outside the gene matches: 7. The CDR3 nucleotides read TGCAGCGCTCTATGGCGGGGGGGAGAGACCCAGTACTTC. It codes for CSALWRGGETQYF.

The V gene is TRBV27, the J gene TRBJ2-7; maybe TRBD2 (7 bases). The CDR3 has 18 amino acids. V was pared by 3 bases and J by 1 base, with 22 bases between. Germline CDR1 and CDR2: MNHEY and SMNVEV (reference sequence). The CDR3 DNA reads TGTGCCAGCAGTTTGTTCCTCCCTCGGGGGGCCCGTTCCTACGAGCAGTACTTC. Translating gives CASSLFLPRGARSYEQYF.

The rearrangement uses TRBV20-1 and TRBJ2-1, with 10 positions matching TRBD2. The CDR3 is made up of 16 amino acids. In germline, CDR1 is DFQATT, CDR2 SNEGSKA (reference sequence). The trim removed 3 bases at V and 6 bases at J, leaving 11 bases unmatched. The CDR3 spells CSARDPQVAGGNEQFF. CDR3 bases: TGCAGTGCTAGGGATCCGCAGGTAGCGGGGGGCAATGAGCAGTTCTTC.

The genes are TRBV2 and TRBJ2-7; a possible D gene is TRBD1 (5 bases). CDR1 is SNHLY, CDR2 FYNNEI, per germline. The ends were cut back, 3 bases at V and 6 bases at J, with 6 bases in the middle. The CDR3 totals 11 residues. The DNA for the CDR3 is TGTGCCAGCAGTGATAGGGGCGAGCAGTACTTC. This translates into CASSDRGEQYF.

This clonotype is a singleton in its sample. The chain carries TRBV3-1 and TRBJ2-5; 9 bases are a match to TRBD1. CDR1 is LGHDT and CDR2 is YNNKEL in the germline V gene (reference sequence). The trim removed 1 base at V and 0 bases at J, leaving 3 bases unmatched. The CDR3 extends over 16 amino acids. The CDR3 DNA follows: TGTGCCAGCAGCCAAGGGGACAGGGAGTACCAAGAGACCCAGTACTTC. Its translation is CASSQGDREYQETQYF.

This chain joins TRBV5-1 and TRBJ2-3, with 7 bases aligning to TRBD1. Germline values: CDR1 SGHRS, CDR2 YFSETQ. The CDR3 covers 13 residues. The V gene end was trimmed by 4 bases and the J gene end by 2 bases; junction bases not matched to a gene: 1. The CDR3 protein is CASSGTATDTQYF. CDR3 nucleotide sequence: TGCGCCAGCAGCGGGACAGCCACAGATACGCAGTATTTT.

The chain uses TRBV3-1 and TRBJ2-7; tentatively, D is TRBD1 (5 bases). The CDR3 extends over 14 amino acids. V was clipped by 4 bases and J by 5 bases, with 15 bases between them. In germline, CDR1 is LGHDT, CDR2 YNNKEL (reference sequence). The CDR3 sequence is CASSLPGHLDEQYF. The CDR3 region has the DNA TGTGCCAGCAGCCTACCCGGACACTTGGACGAGCAGTACTTC.

This chain links TRBV27 with TRBJ2-4; D is uncertain. V was cut by 0 bases and J by 9 bases, with 9 bases left in between. This CDR3 is built from 13 residues. Germline CDR1 reads MNHEY; CDR2 reads SMNVEV (reference sequence). CDR3 sequence: CASSLSGPSIQYF. DNA of the CDR3: TGTGCCAGCAGTTTATCCGGGCCTTCCATTCAGTACTTC.

The chain combines TRBV3-1 with TRBJ2-2; D not resolved. Germline lookup yields CDR1 LGHDT and CDR2 YNNKEL (reference sequence). Trimming removed 3 bases from V and 2 bases from J, with 7 bases in between. The CDR3 has 14 residues. CDR3 coding DNA: TGTGCCAGCAGCCAGGCAGCCAACACCGGGGAGCTGTTTTTT. Encoded protein: CASSQAANTGELFF. The entire variable domain, with the rest obtained from reference TRBV3-1 and TRBJ2-2, is as follows: DTAVSQTPKYLVTQMGNDKSIKCEQNLGHDTMYWYKQDSKKFLKIMFSYNNKELIINETVPNRFSPKSPDKAHLNLHINSLELGDSAVYFCASSQAANTGELFFGEGSRLTVL.

This chain connects TRBV2 to TRBJ1-1; weak D call: TRBD1 (5 bases). This CDR3 has 15 residues. Germline V gene data show CDR1 as SNHLY and CDR2 as FYNNEI. Trimming took 4 bases from V and 6 from J, leaving 18 bases between them. CDR3: CASSGGAAVQSEAFF. CDR3 coding DNA: TGTGCCAGCAGTGGAGGGGCAGCCGTACAGTCTGAAGCTTTCTTT.

This clonotype appeared once. The chain combines TRBV7-3 with TRBJ1-2; tentative D call: TRBD1 (5 bases). CDR1 and CDR2 (germline): SGHTA, FQGTGA. This CDR3 is built from 14 residues. The ends were cut back, 5 bases at V and 3 bases at J, with 13 bases in the middle. CDR3 sequence reads: CASSPHGADYGYTF. DNA for the CDR3: TGTGCCAGCAGCCCTCACGGGGCCGACTATGGCTACACCTTC.

The genes are TRBV24-1 and TRBJ1-2; tentative D call: TRBD1 (6 bases). The CDR3 contains 16 residues. The germline V and J ends were trimmed by 3 bases and 4 bases, with 17 bases remaining between them. Germline CDR1 is KGHDR and CDR2 is SFDVKD. The CDR3 region is CATSDPRTEPTYGYTF. Here the CDR3 DNA reads TGTGCCACCAGTGATCCCCGGACAGAGCCCACCTATGGCTACACCTTC.

The J gene is TRBJ2-5, the V gene TRBV5-4; the match to TRBD2 covers 9 bases. After removal of 4 bases from V and 5 bases from J, the junction contained 6 bases not matched to a gene. Per the germline V gene, CDR1 is SGHNT and CDR2 is YYREEE (reference sequence). The CDR3 covers 14 residues. The CDR3 DNA reads TGTGCCAGCAGCCCAGCGGGGGGAGGGGAGACCCAGTACTTC. Translated, it gives CASSPAGGGETQYF.

V gene TRBV2 combines with J gene TRBJ2-3, with no clear D. With 1 base removed from V and 2 bases from J, the gap between germline ends came to 7 bases. The CDR3 sequence is 14 residues long. CDR1 and CDR2 (germline): SNHLY, FYNNEI. The CDR3 spells CASSEDGYTDTQYF. The CDR3 coding sequence is TGTGCCAGCAGTGAAGATGGCTACACAGATACGCAGTATTTT.

This rearrangement joins TRBV3-1 to TRBJ1-1; D is unclear. With 2 bases removed from V and 3 bases from J, the gap between germline ends came to 10 bases. The CDR3 runs to 14 residues. CDR1 LGHDT and CDR2 YNNKEL come from the germline V gene (reference sequence). CDR3 sequence (DNA): TGTGCCAGCAGCCAAAACGGCGGGGACACTGAAGCTTTCTTT. Translation gives CASSQNGGDTEAFF.

This clonotype has more than one count but fewer than ten. The chain is built from TRBV9 and TRBJ1-1; tentatively, D is TRBD1 (6 bases). Germline loops: CDR1 SGDLS, CDR2 YYNGEE. This CDR3 is built from 13 residues. The V end was cut by 4 bases, the J end by 3 bases, with 10 bases between. As DNA, the CDR3 is TGTGCCAGCAGCTTAGGGGGAGACACTGAAGCTTTCTTT. Amino acids: CASSLGGDTEAFF. Filled out from reference TRBV9 and TRBJ1-1, the complete variable domain reads DSGVTQTPKHLITATGQRVTLRCSPRSGDLSVYWYQQSLDQGLQFLIQYYNGEERAKGNILERFSAQQFPDLHSELNLSSLELGDSALYFCASSLGGDTEAFFGQGTRLTVV.

The rearrangement joins TRBV5-1 to TRBJ1-1; 7 positions agree with TRBD1. Looked up from germline, CDR1 is SGHRS and CDR2 is YFSETQ. Trimming took 4 bases from V and 1 from J; bases not matched to a gene: 4. CDR3 size: 14 residues. As DNA, the CDR3 is TGCGCCAGCAGCCGGGACAGACAGAACACTGAAGCTTTCTTT. Protein product: CASSRDRQNTEAFF.

The chain uses TRBV3-1 and TRBJ1-2; D remains ambiguous. The germline V gene has CDR1 LGHDT and CDR2 YNNKEL (reference sequence). This CDR3 spans 15 amino acids. Trimming took 2 bases from V and 8 from J, leaving 18 bases between them. The CDR3 region is CASSQYDRTPGGYTF. The CDR3 nucleotides are TGTGCCAGCAGCCAATATGACCGAACCCCGGGGGGCTACACCTTC.

The chain is built from TRBV20-1 and TRBJ1-2; TRBD1 might be the D (5 bases). Germline V gives CDR1 DFQATT, CDR2 SNEGSKA (reference sequence). The CDR3 is 12 residues long. Trimming pared 6 bases from V and 6 bases from J, leaving 14 bases between. The CDR3 loop is CSAPLRDHGYTF. The DNA of the CDR3 is TGCAGTGCACCCCTTCGGGACCATGGCTACACCTTC.

This clonotype turned up a few times. Mismatch with germline at one junction end may stem from a read error. The gene calls are TRBV5-1 and TRBJ2-3; no definite D call. This CDR3 contains 14 residues. Germline values: CDR1 SGHRS, CDR2 YFSETQ. The CDR3: CASSLVGSTDTQYF. The DNA for the CDR3 is TGTGCCAGCAGCTTGGTGGGGAGCACAGATACGCAGTATTTT.

The CDR3 loop reads CATSSGGLAGGITDTQYF. The CDR3 nucleotides are TGTGCCACCAGCAGTGGGGGACTAGCGGGAGGGATCACAGATACGCAGTATTTT. This rearrangement joins TRBV15 to TRBJ2-3; 16 positions match TRBD2. The CDR3 runs 18 residues. In germline, CDR1 is LNHNV, CDR2 YYDKDF (reference sequence). V lost 3 bases to trimming and J lost 2 bases; unmatched junction nucleotides: 5.

V and J are TRBV12-3 or TRBV12-4 and TRBJ2-7, with D tentatively TRBD2 (6 bases). CDR3 size: 12 residues. V was pared by 10 bases and J by 4 bases, with 14 bases between. CDR3 DNA: TGTGCCACGGGGGAGACCCCATACGAGCAGTACTTC. Protein sequence: CATGETPYEQYF.

The chain links TRBV7-9 to TRBJ1-5; D not resolved. The ends were cut back, 8 bases at V and 6 bases at J, with 23 bases in the middle. The CDR3 contains 16 residues. Per germline, CDR1 SEHNR and CDR2 FQNEAQ (reference sequence). The CDR3 DNA sequence: TGTGCCAGCGCTAGCACGGGCGGGTTGACAAGTCAGCCCCAGCATTTT. Amino acids: CASASTGGLTSQPQHF.

This clonotype was observed once. The chain combines TRBV15 with TRBJ1-1, with D uncertain. The CDR3 is 13 amino acids. V dropped 4 bases and J dropped 4 bases, with 10 bases sitting between them. The germline CDR1 and CDR2 sequences are LNHNV and YYDKDF (reference sequence). The CDR3 protein is CATSILWGTEAFF. CDR3 sequence (DNA): TGTGCCACCAGCATACTTTGGGGCACTGAAGCTTTCTTT.

This rearrangement joins TRBV28 to TRBJ1-5; the D is unclear. This CDR3 contains 11 residues. Germline assignment: CDR1 MDHEN and CDR2 SYDVKM. The V gene lost 3 bases and the J gene lost 7 bases, with 4 bases spanning the gap. The CDR3 bases are TGTGCCAGCAGTTTCGAGCAGCCCCAGCATTTT. Protein: CASSFEQPQHF.

V and J are TRBV29-1 and TRBJ2-5; D tentatively fits TRBD1 or TRBD2 (5 bases each). This CDR3 is built from 12 residues. Germline V CDR1 and CDR2: SQVTM, ANQGSEA. The germline V and J ends were trimmed by 6 bases and 3 bases, with 11 bases remaining between them. The CDR3: CSVRGREETQYF. The CDR3 bases are TGCAGCGTGAGGGGCCGGGAAGAGACCCAGTACTTC.